This TCR beta chain was sequenced in a study of blood T cell repertoires in COVID-19. Assay: immunoSEQ multiplex PCR; the TCRdb copy retains only in-frame clones and omits some. Among some 350,000 clones listed, 88% were seen once. Patients at the Seattle site were enrolled during active infection and followed longitudinally. The source material was peripheral blood. The TCR comes from a woman in her 70s with COVID-19, enrolled during active disease.

The CDR3 is CASSLRLDVGAGWQETQYF. As DNA, the CDR3 is TGCGCCAGCAGCTTACGGCTCGACGTAGGAGCGGGGTGGCAAGAGACCCAGTACTTC. The V gene is TRBV5-1, the J gene TRBJ2-5, with 7 positions matching TRBD2. Unmatched junction bases numbered 18, after V lost 2 bases and J lost 2 bases. CDR1 and CDR2 from the germline V gene are SGHRS and YFSETQ. The CDR3 sequence is 19 residues long.